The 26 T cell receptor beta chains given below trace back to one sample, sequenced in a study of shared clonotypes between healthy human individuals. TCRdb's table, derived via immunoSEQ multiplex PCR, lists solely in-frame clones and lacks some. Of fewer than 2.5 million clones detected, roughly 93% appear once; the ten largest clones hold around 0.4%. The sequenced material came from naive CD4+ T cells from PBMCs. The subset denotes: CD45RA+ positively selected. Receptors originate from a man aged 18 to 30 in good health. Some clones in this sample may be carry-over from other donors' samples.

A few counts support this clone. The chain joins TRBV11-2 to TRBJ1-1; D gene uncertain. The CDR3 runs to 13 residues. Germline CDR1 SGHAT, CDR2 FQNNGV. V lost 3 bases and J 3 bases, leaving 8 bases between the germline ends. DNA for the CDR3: TGTGCCAGCAGCTTGATACAGTACACTGAAGCTTTCTTT. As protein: CASSLIQYTEAFF.

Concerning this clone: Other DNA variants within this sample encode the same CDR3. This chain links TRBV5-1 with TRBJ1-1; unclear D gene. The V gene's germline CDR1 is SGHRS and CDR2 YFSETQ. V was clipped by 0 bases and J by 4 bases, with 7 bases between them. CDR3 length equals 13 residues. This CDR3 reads CASSLGSGTEAFF. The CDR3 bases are TGCGCCAGCAGCTTGGGGAGCGGCACTGAAGCTTTCTTT.

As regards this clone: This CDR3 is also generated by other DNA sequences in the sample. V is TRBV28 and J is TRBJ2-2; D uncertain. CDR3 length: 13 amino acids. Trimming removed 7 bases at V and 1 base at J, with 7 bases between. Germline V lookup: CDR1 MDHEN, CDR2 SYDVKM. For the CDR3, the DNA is TGTGCCAGCAAGGGTGGGAACACCGGGGAGCTGTTTTTT. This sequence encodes CASKGGNTGELFF.

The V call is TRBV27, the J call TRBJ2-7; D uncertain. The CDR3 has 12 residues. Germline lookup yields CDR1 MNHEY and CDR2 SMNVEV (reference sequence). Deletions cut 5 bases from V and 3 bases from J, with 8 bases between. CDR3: CASSPAGYEQYF. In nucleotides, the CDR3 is TGTGCCAGCAGTCCCGCCGGCTACGAGCAGTACTTC.

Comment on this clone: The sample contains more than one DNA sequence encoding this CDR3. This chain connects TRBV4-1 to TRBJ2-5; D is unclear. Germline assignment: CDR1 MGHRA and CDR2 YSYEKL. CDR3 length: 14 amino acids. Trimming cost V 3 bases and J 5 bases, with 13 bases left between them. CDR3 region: CASSQGGVGETQYF. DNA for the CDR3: TGCGCCAGCAGCCAGGGTGGGGTTGGGGAGACCCAGTACTTC.

CDR3 nucleotides: TGTGCCAGCAGCCAAGCGGGACTAGCGCAGACCTACGAGCAGTACTTC. It specifies CASSQAGLAQTYEQYF. The genes are TRBV4-2 and TRBJ2-5, with 10 bases matching TRBD2. The J call may not be correct, given that the DNA end is closer to TRBJ2-7. The CDR3 contains 16 residues. Germline V lookup: CDR1 LGHNA, CDR2 YNFKEQ.

The DNA for the CDR3 is TGTGCCAGCACCCCAGGGGGGCAGCGGGAGCAGTATTTT. As protein: CASTPGGQREQYF. The chain couples TRBV6-1 to TRBJ2-3, with D perhaps given as TRBD1 or TRBD2 (7 bases each). The germline V and J ends were trimmed by 7 bases and 11 bases, with 19 bases remaining between them. CDR3 size: 13 residues. The germline V gene has CDR1 MNHNS and CDR2 SASEGT.

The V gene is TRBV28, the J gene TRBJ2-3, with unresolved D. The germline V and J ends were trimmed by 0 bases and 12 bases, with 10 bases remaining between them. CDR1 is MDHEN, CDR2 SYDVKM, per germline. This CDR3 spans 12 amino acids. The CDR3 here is CASSLWSNSQYF. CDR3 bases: TGTGCCAGCAGTTTATGGTCTAACTCCCAGTATTTT. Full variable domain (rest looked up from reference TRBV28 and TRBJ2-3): DVKVTQSSRYLVKRTGEKVFLECVQDMDHENMFWYRQDPGLGLRLIYFSYDVKMKEKGDIPEGYSVSREKKERFSLILESASTNQTSMYLCASSLWSNSQYFGPGTRLTVL.

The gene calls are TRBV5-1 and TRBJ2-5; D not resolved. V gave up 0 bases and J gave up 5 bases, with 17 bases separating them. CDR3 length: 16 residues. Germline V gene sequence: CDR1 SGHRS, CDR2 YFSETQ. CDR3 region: CASSLAPKSSGETQYF. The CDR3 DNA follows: TGCGCCAGCAGCTTGGCCCCTAAGTCGTCCGGGGAGACCCAGTACTTC.

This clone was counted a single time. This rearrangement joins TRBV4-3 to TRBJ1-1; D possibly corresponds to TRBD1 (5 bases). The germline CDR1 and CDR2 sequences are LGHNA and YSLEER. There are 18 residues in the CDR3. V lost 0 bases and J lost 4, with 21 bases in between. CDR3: CASSQDRWTMQGGTEAFF. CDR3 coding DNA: TGCGCCAGCAGCCAAGATAGGTGGACGATGCAGGGCGGCACTGAAGCTTTCTTT.

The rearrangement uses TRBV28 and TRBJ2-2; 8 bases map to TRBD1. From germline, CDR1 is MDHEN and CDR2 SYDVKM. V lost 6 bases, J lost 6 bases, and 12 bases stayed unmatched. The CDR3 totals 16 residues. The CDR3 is CASRVTGQGRAGELFF. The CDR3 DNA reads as TGTGCCAGCAGAGTCACCGGACAGGGAAGAGCCGGGGAGCTGTTTTTT. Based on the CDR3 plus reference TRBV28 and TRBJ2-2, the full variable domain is DVKVTQSSRYLVKRTGEKVFLECVQDMDHENMFWYRQDPGLGLRLIYFSYDVKMKEKGDIPEGYSVSREKKERFSLILESASTNQTSMYLCASRVTGQGRAGELFFGEGSRLTVL.

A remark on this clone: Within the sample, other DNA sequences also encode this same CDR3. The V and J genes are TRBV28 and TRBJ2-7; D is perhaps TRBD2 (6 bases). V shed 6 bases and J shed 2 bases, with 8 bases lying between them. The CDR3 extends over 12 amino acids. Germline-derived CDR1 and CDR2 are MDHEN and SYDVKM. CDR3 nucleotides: TGTGCCAGCAGACGGGGGACCTACGAGCAGTACTTC. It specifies CASRRGTYEQYF.

CDR3 coding DNA: TGTGCCAGCAGAAGCGACACCCTCACAGATACGCAGTATTTT. This translates into CASRSDTLTDTQYF. The chain carries TRBV6-5 and TRBJ2-3; no firm D call. The CDR3 is made up of 14 amino acids. The germline V gene encodes CDR1 MNHEY and CDR2 SVGAGI. V was clipped by 6 bases and J by 2 bases, with 12 bases between them.

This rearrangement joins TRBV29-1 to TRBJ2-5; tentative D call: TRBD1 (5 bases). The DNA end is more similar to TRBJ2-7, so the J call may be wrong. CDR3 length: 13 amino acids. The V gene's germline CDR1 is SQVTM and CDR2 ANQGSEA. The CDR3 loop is CSASQAVFYEQYF. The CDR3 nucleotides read TGCAGCGCCTCACAGGCAGTCTTCTACGAGCAGTACTTC.

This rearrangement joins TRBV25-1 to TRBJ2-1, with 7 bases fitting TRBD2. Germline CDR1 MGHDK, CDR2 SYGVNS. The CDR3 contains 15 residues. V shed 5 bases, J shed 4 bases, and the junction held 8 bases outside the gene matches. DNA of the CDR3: TGTGCCAGCAGTTTCACCGGGAGGCCTTACAATGAGCAGTTCTTC. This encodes CASSFTGRPYNEQFF.

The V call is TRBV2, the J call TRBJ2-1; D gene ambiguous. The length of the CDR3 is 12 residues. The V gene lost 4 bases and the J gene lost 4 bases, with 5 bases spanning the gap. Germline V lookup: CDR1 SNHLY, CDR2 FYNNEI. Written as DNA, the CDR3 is TGTGCCAGCAGTGCGGCGTACAATGAGCAGTTCTTC. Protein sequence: CASSAAYNEQFF.

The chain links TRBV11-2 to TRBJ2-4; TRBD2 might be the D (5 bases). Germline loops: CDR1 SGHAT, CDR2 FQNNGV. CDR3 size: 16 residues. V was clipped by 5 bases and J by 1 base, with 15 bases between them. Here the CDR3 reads CASSPRVRRAKNIQYF. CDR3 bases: TGTGCCAGCAGCCCCCGTGTAAGGAGGGCCAAAAACATTCAGTACTTC.

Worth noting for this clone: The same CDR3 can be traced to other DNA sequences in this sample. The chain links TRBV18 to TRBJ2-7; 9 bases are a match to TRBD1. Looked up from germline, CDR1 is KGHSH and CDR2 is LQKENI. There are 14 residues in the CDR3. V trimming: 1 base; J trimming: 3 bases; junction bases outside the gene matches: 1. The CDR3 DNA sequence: TGTGCCAGCTCACCACGGGACAGGGTCTACGAGCAGTACTTC. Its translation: CASSPRDRVYEQYF.

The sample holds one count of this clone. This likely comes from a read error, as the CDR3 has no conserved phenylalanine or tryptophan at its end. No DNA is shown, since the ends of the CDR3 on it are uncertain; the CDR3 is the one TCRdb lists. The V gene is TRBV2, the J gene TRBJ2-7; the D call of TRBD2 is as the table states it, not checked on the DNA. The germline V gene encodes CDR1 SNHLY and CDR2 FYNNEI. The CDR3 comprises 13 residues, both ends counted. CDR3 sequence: CASSELRGLFESL.

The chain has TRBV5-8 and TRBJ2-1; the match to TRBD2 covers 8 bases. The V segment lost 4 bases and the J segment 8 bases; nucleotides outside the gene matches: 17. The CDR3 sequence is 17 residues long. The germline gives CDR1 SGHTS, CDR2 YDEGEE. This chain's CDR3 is CASSGGTGGPTRDEQFF. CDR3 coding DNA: TGTGCCAGCAGCGGAGGGACGGGAGGGCCAACAAGGGATGAGCAGTTCTTC.

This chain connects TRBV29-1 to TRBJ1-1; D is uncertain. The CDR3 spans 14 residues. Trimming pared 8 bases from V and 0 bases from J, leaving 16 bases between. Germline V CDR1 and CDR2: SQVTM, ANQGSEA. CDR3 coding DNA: TGCAGCCTGAGTCGGTTAGGGTTGAACACTGAAGCTTTCTTT. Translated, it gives CSLSRLGLNTEAFF.

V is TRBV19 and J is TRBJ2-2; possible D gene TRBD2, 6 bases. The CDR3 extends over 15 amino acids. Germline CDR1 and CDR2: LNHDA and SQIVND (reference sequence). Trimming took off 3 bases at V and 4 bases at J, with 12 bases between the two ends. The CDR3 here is CASSMAGQVTGELFF. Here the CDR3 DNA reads TGTGCCAGTAGTATGGCGGGGCAGGTCACCGGGGAGCTGTTTTTT.

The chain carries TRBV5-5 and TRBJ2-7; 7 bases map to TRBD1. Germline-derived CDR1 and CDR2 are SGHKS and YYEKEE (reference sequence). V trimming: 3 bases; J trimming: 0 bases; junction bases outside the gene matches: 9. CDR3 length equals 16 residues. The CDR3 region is CASSYLPTGYSYEQYF. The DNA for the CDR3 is TGTGCCAGCAGCTACCTTCCGACAGGGTACTCCTACGAGCAGTACTTC.

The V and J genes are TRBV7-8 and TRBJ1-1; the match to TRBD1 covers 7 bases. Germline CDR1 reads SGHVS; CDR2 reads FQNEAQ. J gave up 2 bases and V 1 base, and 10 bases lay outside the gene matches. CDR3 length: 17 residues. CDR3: CASSLVPGGIGNTEAFF. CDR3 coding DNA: TGTGCCAGCAGCTTAGTTCCAGGGGGAATTGGAAACACTGAAGCTTTCTTT.

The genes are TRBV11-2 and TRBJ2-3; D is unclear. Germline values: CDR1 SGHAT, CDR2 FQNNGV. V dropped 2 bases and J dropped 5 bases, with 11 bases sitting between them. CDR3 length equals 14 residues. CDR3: CASSLSGMGDTQYF. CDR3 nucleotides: TGTGCCAGCAGCTTATCTGGGATGGGAGATACGCAGTATTTT.

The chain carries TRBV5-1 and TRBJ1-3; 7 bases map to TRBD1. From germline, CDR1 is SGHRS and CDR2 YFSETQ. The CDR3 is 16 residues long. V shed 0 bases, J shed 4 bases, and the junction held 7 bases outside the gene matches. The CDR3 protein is CASSLVPGGSGNTIYF. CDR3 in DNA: TGCGCCAGCAGCTTGGTACCAGGGGGATCGGGAAACACCATATATTTT. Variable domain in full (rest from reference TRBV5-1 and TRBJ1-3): KAGVTQTPRYLIKTRGQQVTLSCSPISGHRSVSWYQQTPGQGLQFLFEYFSETQRNKGNFPGRFSGRQFSNSRSEMNVSTLELGDSALYLCASSLVPGGSGNTIYFGEGSWLTVV.